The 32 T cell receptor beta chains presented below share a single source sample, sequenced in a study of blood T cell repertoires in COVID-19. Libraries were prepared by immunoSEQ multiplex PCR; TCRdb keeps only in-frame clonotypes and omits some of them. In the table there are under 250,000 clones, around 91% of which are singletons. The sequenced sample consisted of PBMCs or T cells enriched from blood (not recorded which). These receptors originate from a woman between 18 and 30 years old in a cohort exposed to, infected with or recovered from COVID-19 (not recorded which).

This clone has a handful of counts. CDR3 region: CATRDRGYEQYF. The CDR3, as DNA: TGTGCCACTAGGGACAGGGGCTACGAGCAGTACTTC. The rearrangement uses TRBV19 and TRBJ2-7; 10 bases align to TRBD1. Germline values: CDR1 LNHDA, CDR2 SQIVND (reference sequence). This CDR3 comprises 12 residues. With V trimmed by 10 bases and J by 3 bases, 3 bases remained unmatched.

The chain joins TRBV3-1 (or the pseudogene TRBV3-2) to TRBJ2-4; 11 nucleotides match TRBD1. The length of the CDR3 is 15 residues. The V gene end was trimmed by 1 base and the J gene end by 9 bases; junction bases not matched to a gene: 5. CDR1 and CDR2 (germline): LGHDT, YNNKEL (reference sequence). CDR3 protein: CASSQGTGGASIQYF. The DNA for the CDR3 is TGTGCCAGCAGCCAAGGGACAGGGGGCGCGAGCATTCAGTACTTC.

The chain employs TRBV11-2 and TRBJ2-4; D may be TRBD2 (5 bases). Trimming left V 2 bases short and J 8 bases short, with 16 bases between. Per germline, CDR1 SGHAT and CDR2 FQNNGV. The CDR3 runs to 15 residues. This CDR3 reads CASSLLPGGGDIQYF. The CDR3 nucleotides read TGTGCCAGCAGCTTATTACCCGGAGGCGGAGACATTCAGTACTTC. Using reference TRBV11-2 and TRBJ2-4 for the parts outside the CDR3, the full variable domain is EAGVAQSPRYKIIEKRQSVAFWCNPISGHATLYWYQQILGQGPKLLIQFQNNGVVDDSQLPKDRFSAERLKGVDSTLKIQPAKLEDSAVYLCASSLLPGGGDIQYFGAGTRLSVL.

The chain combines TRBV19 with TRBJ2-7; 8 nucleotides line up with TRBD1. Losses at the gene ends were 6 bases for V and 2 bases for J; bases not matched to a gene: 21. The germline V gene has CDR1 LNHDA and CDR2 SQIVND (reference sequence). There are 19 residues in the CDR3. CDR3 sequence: CASSRKTGGLKERTYEQYF. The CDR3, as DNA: TGTGCCAGTAGCCGGAAAACAGGGGGACTTAAAGAACGAACCTACGAGCAGTACTTC.

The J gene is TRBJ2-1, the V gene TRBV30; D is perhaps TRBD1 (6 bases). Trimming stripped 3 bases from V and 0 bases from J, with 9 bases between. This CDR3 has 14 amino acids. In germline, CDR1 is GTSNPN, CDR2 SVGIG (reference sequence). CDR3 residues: CAWSRDTSYNEQFF. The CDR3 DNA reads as TGTGCCTGGAGCCGGGACACCTCCTACAATGAGCAGTTCTTC.

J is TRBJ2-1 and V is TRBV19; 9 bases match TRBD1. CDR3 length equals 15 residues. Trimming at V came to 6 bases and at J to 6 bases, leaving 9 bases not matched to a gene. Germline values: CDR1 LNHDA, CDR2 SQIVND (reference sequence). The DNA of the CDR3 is TGTGCCAGTAGCCTCCCGGGACAGGGAATCAATGAGCAGTTCTTC. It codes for CASSLPGQGINEQFF.

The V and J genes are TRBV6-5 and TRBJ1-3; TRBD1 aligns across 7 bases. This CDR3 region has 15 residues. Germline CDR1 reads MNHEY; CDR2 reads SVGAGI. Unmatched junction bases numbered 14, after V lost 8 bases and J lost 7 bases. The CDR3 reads CASGYRGPRGNTIYF. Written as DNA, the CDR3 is TGTGCCAGCGGGTACAGGGGCCCTCGTGGGAACACCATATATTTT.

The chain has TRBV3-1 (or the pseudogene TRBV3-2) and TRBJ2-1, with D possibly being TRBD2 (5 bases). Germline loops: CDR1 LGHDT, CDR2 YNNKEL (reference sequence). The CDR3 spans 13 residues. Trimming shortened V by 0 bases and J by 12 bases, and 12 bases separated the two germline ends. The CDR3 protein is CASSQEGGWVQFF. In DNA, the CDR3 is TGTGCCAGCAGCCAAGAGGGCGGGTGGGTGCAGTTCTTC.

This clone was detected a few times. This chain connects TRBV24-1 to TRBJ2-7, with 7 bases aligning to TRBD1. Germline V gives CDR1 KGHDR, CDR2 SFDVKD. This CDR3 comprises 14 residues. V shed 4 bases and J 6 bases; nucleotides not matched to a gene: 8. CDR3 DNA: TGTGCCACCAGTGAGGTAACAGGGGAAGCCGAGCAGTACTTC. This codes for CATSEVTGEAEQYF.

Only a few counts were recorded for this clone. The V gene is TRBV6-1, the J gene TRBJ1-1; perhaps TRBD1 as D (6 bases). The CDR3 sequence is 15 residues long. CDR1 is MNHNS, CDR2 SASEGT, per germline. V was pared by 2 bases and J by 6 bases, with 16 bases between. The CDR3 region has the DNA TGTGCCAGCAGTGAACAGGGGCCGCGGATGGCTGAAGCTTTCTTT. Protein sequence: CASSEQGPRMAEAFF.

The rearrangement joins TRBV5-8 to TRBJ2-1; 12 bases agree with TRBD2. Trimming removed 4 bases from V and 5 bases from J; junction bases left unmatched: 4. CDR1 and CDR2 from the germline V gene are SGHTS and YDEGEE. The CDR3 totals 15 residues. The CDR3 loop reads CASSLRLAGDNEQFF. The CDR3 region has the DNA TGTGCCAGCAGCCTGAGACTAGCGGGGGACAATGAGCAGTTCTTC. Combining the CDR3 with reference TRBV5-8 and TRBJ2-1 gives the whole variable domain EAGVTQSPTHLIKTRGQQATLRCSPISGHTSVYWYQQALGLGLQFLLWYDEGEERNRGNFPPRFSGRQFPNYSSELNVNALELEDSALYLCASSLRLAGDNEQFFGPGTRLTVL.

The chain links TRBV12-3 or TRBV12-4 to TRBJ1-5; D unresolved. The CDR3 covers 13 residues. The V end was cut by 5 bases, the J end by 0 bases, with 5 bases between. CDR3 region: CASSLYSNQPQHF. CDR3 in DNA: TGTGCCAGCAGTCTCTATAGCAATCAGCCCCAGCATTTT.

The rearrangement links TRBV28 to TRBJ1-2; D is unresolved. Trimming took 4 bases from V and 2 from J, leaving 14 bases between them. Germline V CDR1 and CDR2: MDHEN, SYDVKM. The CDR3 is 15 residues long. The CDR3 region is CASSSEGAMNYGYTF. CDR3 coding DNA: TGTGCCAGCAGTTCAGAGGGTGCGATGAACTATGGCTACACCTTC.

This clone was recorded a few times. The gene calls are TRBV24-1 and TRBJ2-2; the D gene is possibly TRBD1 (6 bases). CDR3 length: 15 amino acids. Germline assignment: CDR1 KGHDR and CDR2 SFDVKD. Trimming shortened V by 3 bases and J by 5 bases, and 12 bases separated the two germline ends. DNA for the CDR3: TGTGCCACCAGTGATCCTGGACAGTTAACCGGGGAGCTGTTTTTT. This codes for CATSDPGQLTGELFF.

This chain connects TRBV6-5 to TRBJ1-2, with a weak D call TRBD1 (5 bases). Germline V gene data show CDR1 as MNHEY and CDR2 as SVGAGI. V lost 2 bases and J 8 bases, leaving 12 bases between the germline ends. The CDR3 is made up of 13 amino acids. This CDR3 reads CASSYTGQGGYTF. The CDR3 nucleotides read TGTGCCAGCAGTTACACTGGACAAGGCGGCTACACCTTC.

The CDR3 protein is CATSDLPGGIKTQYF. The CDR3 DNA is TGTGCCACCAGTGATTTGCCGGGGGGGATTAAGACCCAGTACTTC. The genes are TRBV24-1 and TRBJ2-5, with 8 bases lining up with TRBD2. With V trimmed by 0 bases and J by 6 bases, 5 bases remained unmatched. CDR1 and CDR2 (germline): KGHDR, SFDVKD. CDR3 length: 15 amino acids.

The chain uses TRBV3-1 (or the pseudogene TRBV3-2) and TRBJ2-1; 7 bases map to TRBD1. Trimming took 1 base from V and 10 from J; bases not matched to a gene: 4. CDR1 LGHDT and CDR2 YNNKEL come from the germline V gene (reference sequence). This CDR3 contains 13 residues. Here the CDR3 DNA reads TGTGCCAGCAGCCAAGGAGGGGGCGAGGAGCAGTTCTTC. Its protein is CASSQGGGEEQFF.

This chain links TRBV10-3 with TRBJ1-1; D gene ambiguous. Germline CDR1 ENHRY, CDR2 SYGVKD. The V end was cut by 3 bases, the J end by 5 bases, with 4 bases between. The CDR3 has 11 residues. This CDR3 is CAISDQTEAFF. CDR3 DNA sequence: TGTGCCATCAGTGACCAAACTGAAGCTTTCTTT.

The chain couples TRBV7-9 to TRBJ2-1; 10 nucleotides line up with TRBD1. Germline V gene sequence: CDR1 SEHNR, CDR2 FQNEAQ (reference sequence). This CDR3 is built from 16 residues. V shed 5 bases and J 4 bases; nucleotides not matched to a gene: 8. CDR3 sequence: CASSPGTGAAYNEQFF. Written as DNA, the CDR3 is TGTGCCAGCAGCCCGGGGACAGGGGCTGCATACAATGAGCAGTTCTTC. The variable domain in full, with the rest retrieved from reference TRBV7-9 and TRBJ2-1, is DTGVSQNPRHKITKRGQNVTFRCDPISEHNRLYWYRQTLGQGPEFLTYFQNEAQLEKSRLLSDRFSAERPKGSFSTLEIQRTEQGDSAMYLCASSPGTGAAYNEQFFGPGTRLTVL.

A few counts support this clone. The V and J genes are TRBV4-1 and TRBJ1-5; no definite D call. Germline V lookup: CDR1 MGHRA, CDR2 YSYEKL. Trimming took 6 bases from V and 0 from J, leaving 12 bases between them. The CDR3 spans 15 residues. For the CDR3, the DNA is TGCGCCAGCAGTCATACAGAGAGTAGCAATCAGCCCCAGCATTTT. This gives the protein CASSHTESSNQPQHF.

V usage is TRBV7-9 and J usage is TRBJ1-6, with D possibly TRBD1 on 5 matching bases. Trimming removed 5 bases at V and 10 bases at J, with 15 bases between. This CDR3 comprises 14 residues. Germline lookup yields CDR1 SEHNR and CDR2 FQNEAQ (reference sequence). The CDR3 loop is CASSPARGWSPLHF. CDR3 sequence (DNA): TGTGCCAGCAGCCCCGCAAGGGGTTGGTCACCCCTCCACTTT.

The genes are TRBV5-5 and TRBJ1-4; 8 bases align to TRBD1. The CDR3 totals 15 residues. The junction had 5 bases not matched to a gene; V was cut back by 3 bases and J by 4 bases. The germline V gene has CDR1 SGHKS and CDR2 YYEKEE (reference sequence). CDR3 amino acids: CASSSPGQVNEKLFF. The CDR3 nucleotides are TGTGCCAGCAGCTCGCCGGGACAGGTTAATGAAAAACTGTTTTTT.

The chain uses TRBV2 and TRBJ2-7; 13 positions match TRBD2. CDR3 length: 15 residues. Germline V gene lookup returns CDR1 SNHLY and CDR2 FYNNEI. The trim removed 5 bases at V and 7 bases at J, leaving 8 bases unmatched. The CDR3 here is CASSNGLAGVGEQYF. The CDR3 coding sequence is TGTGCCAGCAGTAACGGACTAGCGGGAGTGGGGGAGCAGTACTTC. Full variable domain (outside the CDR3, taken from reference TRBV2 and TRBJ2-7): EPEVTQTPSHQVTQMGQEVILRCVPISNHLYFYWYRQILGQKVEFLVSFYNNEISEKSEIFDDQFSVERPDGSNFTLKIRSTKLEDSAMYFCASSNGLAGVGEQYFGPGTRLTVT.

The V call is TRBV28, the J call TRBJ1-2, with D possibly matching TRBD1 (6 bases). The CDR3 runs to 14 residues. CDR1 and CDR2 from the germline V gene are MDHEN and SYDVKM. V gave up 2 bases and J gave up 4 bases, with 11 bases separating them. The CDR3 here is CASSLLGGSYGYTF. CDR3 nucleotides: TGTGCCAGCAGTTTACTAGGGGGATCCTATGGCTACACCTTC.

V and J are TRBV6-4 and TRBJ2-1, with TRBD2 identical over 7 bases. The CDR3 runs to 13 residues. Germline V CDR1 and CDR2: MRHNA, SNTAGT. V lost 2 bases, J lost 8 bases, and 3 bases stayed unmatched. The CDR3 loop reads CASSDNLADEQFF. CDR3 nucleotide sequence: TGTGCCAGCAGTGACAATCTAGCGGATGAGCAGTTCTTC.

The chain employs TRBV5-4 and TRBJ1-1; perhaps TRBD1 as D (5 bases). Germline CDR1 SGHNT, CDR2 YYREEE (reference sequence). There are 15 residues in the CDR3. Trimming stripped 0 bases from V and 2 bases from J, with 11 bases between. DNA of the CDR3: TGTGCCAGCAGCTTGGCCGCAGGGCCCAACACTGAAGCTTTCTTT. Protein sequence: CASSLAAGPNTEAFF.

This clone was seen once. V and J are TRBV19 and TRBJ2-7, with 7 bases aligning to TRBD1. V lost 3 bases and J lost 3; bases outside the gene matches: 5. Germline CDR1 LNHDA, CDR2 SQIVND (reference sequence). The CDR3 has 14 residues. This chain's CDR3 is CASSMDRQNYEQYF. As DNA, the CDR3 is TGTGCCAGTAGTATGGACAGGCAAAACTACGAGCAGTACTTC.

CDR3 DNA sequence: TGCAGCCCTAGTTTTGGGACTGAAGCTTTCTTT. It translates to CSPSFGTEAFF. The chain has TRBV29-1 and TRBJ1-1; no definite D call. V was shortened by 8 bases and J by 5 bases, with 12 bases between the two germline ends. CDR1 and CDR2 from the germline V gene are SQVTM and ANQGSEA. The CDR3 is 11 residues long.

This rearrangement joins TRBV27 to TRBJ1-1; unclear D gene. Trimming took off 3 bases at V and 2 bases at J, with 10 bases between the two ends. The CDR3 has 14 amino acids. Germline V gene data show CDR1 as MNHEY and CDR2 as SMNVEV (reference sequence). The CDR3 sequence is CASSFRGYNTEAFF. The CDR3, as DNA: TGTGCCAGCAGTTTTAGAGGGTATAACACTGAAGCTTTCTTT.

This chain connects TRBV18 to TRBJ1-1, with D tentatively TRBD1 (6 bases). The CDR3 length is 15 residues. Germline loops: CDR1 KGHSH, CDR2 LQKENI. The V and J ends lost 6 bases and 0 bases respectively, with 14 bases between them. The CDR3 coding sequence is TGTGCCAGCTCTCCCCCCGGGACAATGAACACTGAAGCTTTCTTT. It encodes CASSPPGTMNTEAFF.

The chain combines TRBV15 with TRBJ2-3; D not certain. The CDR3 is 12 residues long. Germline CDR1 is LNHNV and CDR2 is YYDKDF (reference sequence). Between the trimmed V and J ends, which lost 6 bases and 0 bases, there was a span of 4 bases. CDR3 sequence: CATRLSTDTQYF. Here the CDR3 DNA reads TGTGCCACCAGACTCAGCACAGATACGCAGTATTTT.

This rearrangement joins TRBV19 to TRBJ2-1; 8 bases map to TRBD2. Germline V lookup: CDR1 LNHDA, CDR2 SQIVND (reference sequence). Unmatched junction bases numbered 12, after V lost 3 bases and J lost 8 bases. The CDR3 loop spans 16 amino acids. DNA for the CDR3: TGTGCCAGTAGTATTCTCGGGAGGGGGGCCGGGGATGAGCAGTTCTTC. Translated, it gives CASSILGRGAGDEQFF. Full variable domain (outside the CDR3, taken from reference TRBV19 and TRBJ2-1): DGGITQSPKYLFRKEGQNVTLSCEQNLNHDAMYWYRQDPGQGLRLIYYSQIVNDFQKGDIAEGYSVSREKKESFPLTVTSAQKNPTAFYLCASSILGRGAGDEQFFGPGTRLTVL.